The rows below give T cell receptor beta chains drawn from one sample of a study of T-cell memory formation after mild COVID-19. In TCRdb, the 5' RACE reads were re-called with MiXCR into one record per CDR3 protein. This sample has approximately 500,000 distinct CDR3 sequences, with roughly 23% found just once. Specimen: PBMCs or a T cell subset sorted from them (not recorded which). These TCRs come from an adult woman who had mild COVID-19 (a few samples of this study predate the infection). Cell type and time point are not known. Both conserved end residues are part of each CDR3. The D gene is left open where the match is weak. Size is omitted from some rows. Given values are once, few, many or a class for expanded clones.

J	size	V	D	DNA	CDR3
TRBJ2-1	few	TRBV29-1	.	TGCAGCGTTGTTAGGAGGGAGACCTACAATGAGCAGTTCTTC	CSVVRRETYNEQFF
TRBJ2-5	.	TRBV5-1	.	TGCGCCAGCACCGGTACGGAGACCCAGTACTTC	CASTGTETQYF
TRBJ2-3	.	TRBV10-2	.	TGCGCCACCAAGAGGTCGCACCTCGGTCCCGGCCGGGATACGCAGTATTTT	CATKRSHLGPGRDTQYF
TRBJ1-6	few	TRBV4-1	.	TGCGCCAGCAGCCAGGGTCTTAATTCACCCCTCCACTTT	CASSQGLNSPLHF
TRBJ1-4	once	TRBV5-1	.	TGCGCCAGCAGCTTAACAGGGTTTCGTGAAAAACTGTTTTTT	CASSLTGFREKLFF
TRBJ2-1	many	TRBV5-1	TRBD2	TGCGCCAGCAGCTTTAGCGGGAGGGCCGTCAATGAGCAGTTCTTC	CASSFSGRAVNEQFF
TRBJ2-5	.	TRBV18	.	TGTGCCAGCTCACCACCGGCGACTCTACAAGAGACCCAGTACTTC	CASSPPATLQETQYF
TRBJ2-7	few	TRBV4-1	.	TGCGCCAGCAGCCCGCCTGGAACGGTGGCTTACGAGCAGTACTTC	CASSPPGTVAYEQYF
TRBJ2-3	few	TRBV7-6	TRBD2	TGTGCCAGCAGCTTAGCGATTGGGAGCGGGGGGGCTGCAGATACGCAGTATTTT	CASSLAIGSGGAADTQYF
TRBJ2-1	few	TRBV14	TRBD1	TGTGCCAGCAGCCAAGTATTCGGCAGGGGGCGATGGAACAACAATGAGCAGTTCTTC	CASSQVFGRGRWNNNEQFF
TRBJ2-3	few	TRBV11-2	.	TGTGCCAGCAGCATCGGACAGGGCACGGGGGGTACGCAGTATTTT	CASSIGQGTGGTQYF
TRBJ2-5	many	TRBV5-5	TRBD2	TGTGCCAGCAGCTCGAAGCCTGGACTAGCGGGAGGTGCGGGGGCGGAGACCCAGTACTTC	CASSSKPGLAGGAGAETQYF
TRBJ1-1	.	TRBV6-2/TRBV6-3	.	TGTGCCAGCCTGTTGAGGGGGGGACGGACTGAAGCTTTCTTT	CASLLRGGRTEAFF
TRBJ2-7	.	TRBV7-7	.	TGTGCTAGCAGCGCCACGACGGACCACGAGCAGTACTTC	CASSATTDHEQYF
TRBJ2-5	.	TRBV15	TRBD1	TGTGCCACCAGCAGAGAGTCTACAGGGGGCGGTTGGACCCAGTACTTC	CATSRESTGGGWTQYF
TRBJ2-7	.	TRBV6-2/TRBV6-3	TRBD1	TGTGCCAGCAGTCCAAGGGGGCATTCTATCGACGAGCAGTACTTC	CASSPRGHSIDEQYF
TRBJ2-7	.	TRBV20-1	TRBD1	TGCAGTGCTGGGACAGGGATCGCCTACGAGCAGTACTTC	CSAGTGIAYEQYF
TRBJ2-2	few	TRBV6-4	.	TGTGCCAGCAGTAGTTCGAACACCGGGGAGCTGTTTTTT	CASSSSNTGELFF
TRBJ2-5	few	TRBV12-3/TRBV12-4	TRBD2	TGTGCCAGCAGCTCAAGCGGGGGGCGGCTGGAGACCCAGTACTTC	CASSSSGGRLETQYF
TRBJ2-5	few	TRBV12-3/TRBV12-4	.	TGTGCCAGCAGAAATTCGCAGGGGTACCAAGAGACCCAGTACTTC	CASRNSQGYQETQYF
TRBJ2-2	.	TRBV7-2	.	TGTGCCAGCAGCATTAAGGTCGCCGGGGAGCTGTTTTTT	CASSIKVAGELFF
TRBJ2-3	.	TRBV2	TRBD2	TGTGCCAGCAGTGCGGGACTAGCGGGGGCCGAGTCAGATACGCAGTATTTT	CASSAGLAGAESDTQYF
TRBJ1-2	.	TRBV6-5	TRBD1	TGTGCCAGCAGTTACGCTGACAGGGGGCAGGCCTATGGCTACACCTTC	CASSYADRGQAYGYTF
TRBJ2-1	few	TRBV7-9	TRBD1	TGTGCCAGCAGCTTACGAGGGACAGAGCTTAACAATGAGCAGTTCTTC	CASSLRGTELNNEQFF
TRBJ2-4	.	TRBV27	TRBD1	TGTGCCAGCAGGGCCCTCTCGGGACAGGCCAAAAACATTCAGTACTTC	CASRALSGQAKNIQYF
TRBJ1-1	few	TRBV20-1	.	TGCAGTGCTCCAAAGTTGGGGGTCACTGAAGCTTTCTTT	CSAPKLGVTEAFF
TRBJ2-1	.	TRBV21-1	.	TGTGCCAGCAGCAAAATCGGGACTAGCGGGAGGGCTGAGCAGTTCTTC	CASSKIGTSGRAEQFF
TRBJ2-7	few	TRBV6-5	TRBD1	TGTGCCAGCAGTCTTACCGGGTCGGGGACAGGGACTTACGAGCAGTACTTC	CASSLTGSGTGTYEQYF
TRBJ2-3	.	TRBV3-1	TRBD2	TGTGCCAGCAGCTGGCTAGCGGACGCAGATACGCAGTATTTT	CASSWLADADTQYF
TRBJ2-5	.	TRBV12-3/TRBV12-4	.	TGTGCCAGCAGTTTGGTAGAAATCGGAGAGACCCAGTACTTC	CASSLVEIGETQYF
TRBJ2-7	.	TRBV7-2	TRBD1	TGTGCCAGCAGCAGCTTACAGGGGGCAACTCGGTACGAGCAGTACTTC	CASSSLQGATRYEQYF
TRBJ2-3	.	TRBV2	.	TGTGCGTGCTGGGGGGGGCGCTCCACAGATACGCAGTATTTT	CACWGGRSTDTQYF
TRBJ1-2	few	TRBV29-1	.	TGCAGTTTCCGGGACATTGATGGCTACACCTTC	CSFRDIDGYTF
TRBJ2-3	.	TRBV20-1	TRBD1	TGCAGTGCTAAAGGGGACAGGGGGGACACAGATACGCAGTATTTT	CSAKGDRGDTDTQYF
TRBJ2-7	.	TRBV12-5	TRBD2	TGTGCTAGTGGTTTGGTCCTCCGGGGCGGGAGGGCCCTCGGCGAGCAGTACTTC	CASGLVLRGGRALGEQYF
TRBJ2-7	.	TRBV7-6	TRBD1	TGTGCCAGCAGCCCTTCGGGACAGGTTGACGCCTACGAGCAGTACTTC	CASSPSGQVDAYEQYF
TRBJ2-2	.	TRBV6-2/TRBV6-3	.	TGTGCCAGCAGTCAAACATCGAACACCGGGGAGCTGTTTTTT	CASSQTSNTGELFF
TRBJ2-7	.	TRBV15	.	TGTGCCACCAGCAGAGATCTTGTCTCACTTCATGAGCAGTACTTC	CATSRDLVSLHEQYF
TRBJ2-2	.	TRBV9	.	TGTGCCAGCAGCGTACTGGGATCTGCCGGGGAGCTGTTTTTT	CASSVLGSAGELFF
TRBJ2-5	.	TRBV18	.	TGTGCCAGCTCACCGGACGCCTTTGGGGGGAACCAAGAGACCCAGTACTTC	CASSPDAFGGNQETQYF
TRBJ2-1	.	TRBV7-9	.	TGTGCCAGCGGGTTATTCGGGGTCTACAATGAGCAGTTCTTC	CASGLFGVYNEQFF
TRBJ2-1	.	TRBV12-3/TRBV12-4	TRBD1	TGTGCCAGCAGTGTACGACAGGGGTGGAACAATGAGCAGTTCTTC	CASSVRQGWNNEQFF
TRBJ1-2	few	TRBV4-2	.	TGTGCCAGCAGCCCTTCTGGCGGGGTAGAGTATGGCTACACCTTC	CASSPSGGVEYGYTF
TRBJ1-3	few	TRBV7-9	TRBD1	TGTGCCAGCGGCTTAGCCCCGGACAGGATCTCTGGAAACACCATATATTTT	CASGLAPDRISGNTIYF
TRBJ2-1	.	TRBV7-9	.	TGTGCCAGCAGAAGACAGACCTACAATGAGCAGTTCTTC	CASRRQTYNEQFF
TRBJ2-1	.	TRBV4-2	.	TGTGCCAGCAGCCTCGAGGACTATCGCTACAATGAGCAGTTCTTC	CASSLEDYRYNEQFF
TRBJ2-5	.	TRBV5-1	.	TGCGCCAGCAGCTTGGAAAGGGGCCCAACCCAGTACTTC	CASSLERGPTQYF
TRBJ1-5	many	TRBV20-1	.	TGCAGTGCTAAGTCGTCTGGTGCATATAGCAATCAGCCCCAGCATTTT	CSAKSSGAYSNQPQHF
TRBJ2-7	.	TRBV6-2/TRBV6-3	.	TGTGCCAGCAGTTACGCCGGCCAGGACGAGCAGTACTTC	CASSYAGQDEQYF
TRBJ2-1	few	TRBV7-9	.	TGTGCCAGCAGCTTTTCGGGAGCCTCCATTGAGCAGTTCTTC	CASSFSGASIEQFF
TRBJ2-3	many	TRBV20-1	.	TGCAGTGTCATTGGGGGGAGAAGGAGGACAGATACGCAGTATTTT	CSVIGGRRRTDTQYF
TRBJ1-1	.	TRBV5-1	.	TGCGCCAGCGGGTCGGCAGGGCCGAACACTGAAGCTTTCTTT	CASGSAGPNTEAFF
TRBJ2-6	many	TRBV30	.	TGTGCCTGGAGTCGGGACCATGGGGCCAACGTCCTGACTTTC	CAWSRDHGANVLTF
TRBJ2-1	few	TRBV20-1	.	TGCAGTGCTAGCCCGGGACGCGAACACAATGAGCAGTTCTTC	CSASPGREHNEQFF
TRBJ2-5	few	TRBV5-5	.	TGTGCCAGCAGCTTTGAGGGTGGGAGGCAAGAGACCCAGTACTTC	CASSFEGGRQETQYF
TRBJ2-7	.	TRBV5-1	.	TGCGCCAGCAGCTTCCGAGACTATGCCTCCTACGAGCAGTACTTC	CASSFRDYASYEQYF
TRBJ2-7	few	TRBV27	.	TGTGCCAGCAGTTTAGCGACACAGGGCTACGAGCAGTACTTC	CASSLATQGYEQYF